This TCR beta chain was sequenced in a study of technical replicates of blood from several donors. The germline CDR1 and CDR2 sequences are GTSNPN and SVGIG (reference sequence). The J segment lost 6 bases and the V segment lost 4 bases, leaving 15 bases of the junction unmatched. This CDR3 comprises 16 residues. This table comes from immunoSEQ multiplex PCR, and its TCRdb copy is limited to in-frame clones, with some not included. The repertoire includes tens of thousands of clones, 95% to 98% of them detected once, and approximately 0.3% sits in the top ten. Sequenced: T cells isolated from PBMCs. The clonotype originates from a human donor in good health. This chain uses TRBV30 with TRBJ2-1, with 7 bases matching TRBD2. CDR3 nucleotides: TGTGCCTGGACCCCACCCTCGTCGGGAGGACCCAATGAGCAGTTCTTC. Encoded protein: CAWTPPSSGGPNEQFF.